This T cell receptor beta chain was captured in a study of prognosis after radiotherapy for stage I lung cancer. Amplicons of TCR beta CDR3 were generated from genomic DNA by two-round multiplex PCR. Primers targeting each individual TRBV and TRBJ gene were applied in first-round PCR. A single record per CDR3 protein comes from TCRdb applying MiXCR to the multiplex PCR reads. The repertoire includes 20,000 to 30,000 distinct CDR3 sequences, approximately 31% of them detected once, and roughly 33% sits in the top ten. Findings and limits, study-wide: Gene usage of TRBV and TRBJ reportedly differed between patients with and without metastases.

Germline assignment: CDR1 PRHDT and CDR2 FYEKMQ (reference sequence). The V end lost 2 bases, the J end lost 6 bases, and 16 bases lay between the germline ends. The CDR3 length is 15 residues. This clonotype showed up just a few times. The antigen remains unidentified. A single base separates this from a much larger clone, so it may be a read error. The chain recombines TRBV13 with TRBJ2-5; D may be TRBD1 (6 bases). The sample in question was PBMCs, obtained before or after stereotactic body radiation therapy (not recorded which). This TCR derives from a donor at least 50 years old with non-small cell lung cancer. The CDR3 DNA reads as TGTGCCAGCAGCTTAAGCAGGGGAGATGGGAAGACCCAGTACTTC. Its translation is CASSLSRGDGKTQYF.